Listed here are 26 T cell receptor beta chains from one sample, sequenced in a study of blood T cell repertoires in COVID-19. The assay was immunoSEQ multiplex PCR, and TCRdb's table has in-frame clones only and misses some. The sample consists of 210,000 or so clones, approximately 91% of them appearing once. Specimen: peripheral blood. The source is a woman aged 55-75 years with acute or convalescent COVID-19.

The genes are TRBV11-2 and TRBJ2-3; D is perhaps TRBD2 (5 bases). Trimming pared 5 bases from V and 0 bases from J, leaving 12 bases between. CDR3 length equals 15 residues. CDR1 is SGHAT and CDR2 is FQNNGV in the germline V gene. CDR3 in amino acids: CASSRWTSSTDTQYF. The CDR3 DNA reads as TGTGCCAGCAGCCGCTGGACTTCTAGCACAGATACGCAGTATTTT.

The V call is TRBV10-2, the J call TRBJ2-7; a possible D gene is TRBD1 (5 bases). V was trimmed by 5 bases and J by 0 bases, leaving 8 bases between them. This CDR3 spans 13 amino acids. The germline V gene has CDR1 WSHSY and CDR2 SAAADI. CDR3 residues: CASSRQSSYEQYF. For the CDR3, the DNA is TGCGCCAGCAGTAGACAGAGCTCCTACGAGCAGTACTTC.

The V and J genes are TRBV6-2 or TRBV6-3 and TRBJ1-2; a weak D match, TRBD1 (5 bases). The CDR3 length is 14 residues. Looked up from germline, CDR1 is MNHEY and CDR2 is SVGEGT. Trimming took off 2 bases at V and 7 bases at J, with 14 bases between the two ends. CDR3 loop: CASSYGGAVSGYTF. CDR3 sequence (DNA): TGTGCCAGCAGTTACGGAGGGGCAGTCTCTGGCTACACCTTC.

This clone was counted between two and nine times. In the same sample, other DNA sequences code for this CDR3. CDR3 sequence: CASSITGTGAYEQYF. CDR3 nucleotides: TGTGCCAGTAGTATCACAGGGACAGGAGCCTACGAGCAGTACTTC. The rearrangement links TRBV19 to TRBJ2-7; 8 bases fit TRBD1. Unmatched junction bases numbered 6, after V lost 3 bases and J lost 2 bases. This CDR3 spans 15 amino acids. The germline gives CDR1 LNHDA, CDR2 SQIVND (reference sequence).

The chain uses TRBV30 and TRBJ2-5; a possible D gene is TRBD2 (5 bases). The CDR3 is 13 amino acids. Germline V CDR1 and CDR2: GTSNPN, SVGIG (reference sequence). V lost 3 bases and J lost 2, with 10 bases in between. The CDR3 bases are TGTGCCTGGAGGACGACGGGGCAAGAGACCCAGTACTTC. Translated, it gives CAWRTTGQETQYF.

The chain joins TRBV6-5 to TRBJ1-3, with TRBD1 matching over 7 bases. The CDR3 consists of 15 residues. Germline CDR1 is MNHEY and CDR2 is SVGAGI. Losses at the gene ends were 0 bases for V and 2 bases for J; bases not matched to a gene: 1. CDR3 DNA: TGTGCCAGCAGTTACTCGACAGGGACTGGAAACACCATATATTTT. This sequence encodes CASSYSTGTGNTIYF.

The chain couples TRBV11-2 to TRBJ1-2; 8 positions agree with TRBD1. Germline V CDR1 and CDR2: SGHAT, FQNNGV. V shed 5 bases and J 4 bases; nucleotides not matched to a gene: 3. The CDR3 spans 13 residues. The CDR3, as DNA: TGTGCCAGCAGCCAAGACAGGGGCTATGGCTACACCTTC. It encodes CASSQDRGYGYTF.

CDR3 residues: CASSQAAYSGNTIYF. The DNA of the CDR3 is TGCGCCAGCAGTCAAGCGGCCTATTCTGGAAACACCATATATTTT. The gene calls are TRBV5-1 and TRBJ1-3; the D is unclear. This CDR3 is 15 amino acids long. Germline V CDR1 and CDR2: SGHRS, YFSETQ. The V and J ends lost 5 bases and 1 base respectively, with 13 bases between them.

This clone was detected a few times. V and J are TRBV5-4 and TRBJ1-6, with D maybe TRBD1 (6 bases). Germline CDR1 is SGHNT and CDR2 is YYREEE (reference sequence). The CDR3 length is 16 residues. Trimming removed 5 bases from V and 9 bases from J, with 21 bases in between. The CDR3 protein is CASSLQGIGPGSPLHF. The CDR3 bases are TGTGCCAGCAGTCTACAGGGAATTGGCCCCGGTTCACCCCTCCACTTT.

Only one count was recorded for this clone. This chain links TRBV9 with TRBJ2-7; D remains unclear. CDR3 size: 14 residues. Germline V CDR1 and CDR2: SGDLS, YYNGEE. The V end was cut by 0 bases, the J end by 2 bases, with 9 bases between. The CDR3 spells CASSVGRLPYEQYF. CDR3 in DNA: TGTGCCAGCAGCGTAGGTCGACTCCCCTACGAGCAGTACTTC.

The CDR3 is CASSATGGAYGYTF. The CDR3 coding sequence is TGTGCCAGCAGCGCAACAGGGGGCGCCTATGGCTACACCTTC. V usage is TRBV9 and J usage is TRBJ1-2, with 9 bases matching TRBD1. This CDR3 is built from 14 residues. Germline V gives CDR1 SGDLS, CDR2 YYNGEE. The J segment lost 4 bases and the V segment lost 3 bases, leaving 4 bases of the junction unmatched.

This clone was observed a handful of times. The chain recombines TRBV11-2 with TRBJ2-5; 11 nucleotides agree with TRBD2. V was pared by 0 bases and J by 4 bases, with 4 bases of the junction left unmatched. The CDR3 contains 16 residues. Germline V lookup: CDR1 SGHAT, CDR2 FQNNGV. The CDR3 loop is CASSLEGSGGAETQYF. CDR3 nucleotides: TGTGCCAGCAGCTTAGAAGGTAGCGGGGGGGCAGAGACCCAGTACTTC.

This clone appeared a few times. V gene TRBV30 combines with J gene TRBJ1-2, with TRBD1 as a possible D gene (5 bases). The CDR3 is 15 residues long. The ends were cut back, 5 bases at V and 4 bases at J, with 20 bases in the middle. Germline V lookup: CDR1 GTSNPN, CDR2 SVGIG (reference sequence). CDR3 residues: CAWAGLSTVPYGYTF. The DNA for the CDR3 is TGTGCCTGGGCCGGGTTATCGACAGTGCCCTATGGCTACACCTTC.

Comments on this clone: Other DNA sequences in this sample translate to the same CDR3. This chain links TRBV28 with TRBJ2-1, with a tentative D call TRBD2 (6 bases). V shed 3 bases and J shed 4 bases, with 10 bases lying between them. This CDR3 has 14 amino acids. The germline V gene encodes CDR1 MDHEN and CDR2 SYDVKM. CDR3 in amino acids: CASSFRGSYNEQFF. The CDR3, as DNA: TGTGCCAGCAGTTTTCGGGGGTCGTACAATGAGCAGTTCTTC.

J is TRBJ2-5 and V is TRBV5-1, with a possible D match to TRBD2 (6 bases). Deletions cut 4 bases from V and 2 bases from J, with 18 bases between. CDR3 length: 16 amino acids. CDR1 and CDR2 from the germline V gene are SGHRS and YFSETQ. The CDR3 region is CASSRQSWDLQETQYF. Written as DNA, the CDR3 is TGCGCCAGCAGCCGTCAAAGTTGGGACTTACAAGAGACCCAGTACTTC.

The CDR3 sequence: CASSQDNRVDGYTF. In DNA, the CDR3 is TGCGCCAGCAGCCAAGATAACAGGGTGGATGGCTACACCTTC. The V and J genes are TRBV4-3 and TRBJ1-2; TRBD1 might be the D (6 bases). The germline V and J ends were trimmed by 0 bases and 6 bases, with 11 bases remaining between them. CDR1 LGHNA and CDR2 YSLEER come from the germline V gene. CDR3 length equals 14 residues.

V usage is TRBV7-9 and J usage is TRBJ2-3; 13 bases fit TRBD2. Looked up from germline, CDR1 is SEHNR and CDR2 is FQNEAQ (reference sequence). The CDR3 is 16 residues long. Unmatched junction bases numbered 6, after V lost 5 bases and J lost 4 bases. In DNA, the CDR3 is TGTGCCAGCAGCCACGGACTAGCGGGAGACGCAGATACGCAGTATTTT. Encoded protein: CASSHGLAGDADTQYF.

V usage is TRBV19 and J usage is TRBJ1-2, with 7 bases lining up with TRBD1. CDR1 LNHDA and CDR2 SQIVND come from the germline V gene (reference sequence). V shed 3 bases, J shed 0 bases, and the junction held 7 bases outside the gene matches. The CDR3 sequence is 16 residues long. The CDR3 here is CASSMSGTESNYGYTF. CDR3 nucleotides: TGTGCCAGTAGTATGTCGGGGACAGAGTCTAACTATGGCTACACCTTC.

This chain joins TRBV19 and TRBJ1-1, with TRBD1 as a possible D gene (6 bases). Germline loops: CDR1 LNHDA, CDR2 SQIVND (reference sequence). CDR3 length: 16 residues. V lost 1 base and J 1 base, leaving 13 bases between the germline ends. The DNA of the CDR3 is TGTGCCAGTAGTATAGGTTCCGGGACATGGAACACTGAAGCTTTCTTT. It encodes CASSIGSGTWNTEAFF.

The rearrangement uses TRBV18 and TRBJ1-1, with TRBD1 identical over 8 bases. V shed 5 bases and J 7 bases; nucleotides not matched to a gene: 6. Germline V lookup: CDR1 KGHSH, CDR2 LQKENI. The CDR3 runs 13 residues. The CDR3 here is CASSRTGNGEAFF. The CDR3 region has the DNA TGTGCCAGCTCAAGGACAGGGAACGGTGAAGCTTTCTTT.

The chain combines TRBV7-9 with TRBJ2-7, with D possibly matching TRBD2 (5 bases). Germline CDR1 and CDR2: SEHNR and FQNEAQ (reference sequence). V dropped 5 bases and J dropped 6 bases, with 11 bases sitting between them. This CDR3 is built from 12 residues. CDR3 sequence (DNA): TGTGCCAGCAGCAAACTAGATTCCGAGCAGTACTTC. Translating gives CASSKLDSEQYF.

The V and J genes are TRBV5-8 and TRBJ1-2; D call uncertain. Trimming left V 0 bases short and J 3 bases short, with 9 bases between. The length of the CDR3 is 14 residues. Per germline, CDR1 SGHTS and CDR2 YDEGEE. The CDR3 protein is CASSLAGFDYGYTF. In nucleotides, the CDR3 is TGTGCCAGCAGCTTGGCCGGGTTCGACTATGGCTACACCTTC.

The rearrangement uses TRBV6-5 and TRBJ1-6; D is unresolved. This CDR3 contains 13 residues. Trimming removed 0 bases at V and 11 bases at J, with 8 bases between. CDR1 is MNHEY and CDR2 is SVGAGI in the germline V gene. The CDR3, as DNA: TGTGCCAGCAGTTACTCCACACCCCCACCCCTCCACTTT. This codes for CASSYSTPPPLHF.

The rearrangement links TRBV9 to TRBJ2-1; the match to TRBD2 covers 12 bases. This CDR3 has 15 residues. Germline assignment: CDR1 SGDLS and CDR2 YYNGEE. Trimming took 3 bases from V and 6 from J; bases not matched to a gene: 4. The CDR3 DNA sequence: TGTGCCAGCAGCGCCCAACTAGCGGGGGGCAATGAGCAGTTCTTC. Translated: CASSAQLAGGNEQFF. The variable domain in full, with the rest retrieved from reference TRBV9 and TRBJ2-1, is DSGVTQTPKHLITATGQRVTLRCSPRSGDLSVYWYQQSLDQGLQFLIQYYNGEERAKGNILERFSAQQFPDLHSELNLSSLELGDSALYFCASSAQLAGGNEQFFGPGTRLTVL.

This sequence joins TRBV18 and TRBJ1-3; unclear D gene. Trimming took off 3 bases at V and 0 bases at J, with 9 bases between the two ends. The CDR3 has 15 residues. CDR1 and CDR2 (germline): KGHSH, LQKENI. The CDR3 DNA reads as TGTGCCAGCTCACCGACGCGGGCCTCTGGAAACACCATATATTTT. Protein product: CASSPTRASGNTIYF.

This clone was recorded a few times. V is TRBV20-1 and J is TRBJ1-2; D unclear. With 3 bases removed from V and 11 bases from J, the gap between germline ends came to 19 bases. Looked up from germline, CDR1 is DFQATT and CDR2 is SNEGSKA (reference sequence). The CDR3 length is 13 residues. CDR3 DNA: TGCAGTGCTAGTCCACGGTTGTCGAGACTGTACACCTTC. Its translation is CSASPRLSRLYTF.